This T cell receptor (beta chain) was captured by sequencing in a study of blood T cells in healthy people across ages. The CDR3 runs 15 residues. V lost 5 bases to trimming and J lost 6 bases; unmatched junction nucleotides: 10. CDR1 and CDR2 (germline): DFQATT, SNEGSKA (reference sequence). Next came a second PCR, run for about 7 to 12 cycles, which used a sample-barcoded 5' primer along with a J-beta primer mix. All cDNA molecules were each tagged by a template-switch adaptor with 12 random nucleotides. TCRdb processed the 5' RACE reads anew with MiXCR; each CDR3 protein has one entry. The table has under 1,000,000 distinct CDR3 sequences, around 50% seen once. Study-level results: With donor CMV status unknown, expanded clonotype changes were possibly confounded. TCR beta diversity, measured per million T cells, fell in a roughly linear way with age. Both higher diversity and more naive CD4+ cells marked long-lived donors when set against aged donors.

Worth noting for this clonotype: Its antigen is still unknown.

Sequenced: blood. This receptor was identified in an elderly man in good health. The chain joins TRBV20-1 to TRBJ2-1; TRBD2 matches at 10 bases. The CDR3 bases are TGCAGTGCTCACCTCCCAGCGGGAGGGTTCAATGAGCAGTTCTTC. It yields the protein CSAHLPAGGFNEQFF.